Below, 20 T cell receptor beta chains from the same sample are listed, as sequenced in a study of blood T cell repertoires in COVID-19. Sequencing was performed with immunoSEQ multiplex PCR; in TCRdb, only in-frame clones are kept and a portion is missing. Of about 170,000 clones listed, less than 85% were seen once; the top ten hold under 3.5%. Sequenced: peripheral blood. The origin of the receptors is a woman of 80 years or more with acute or convalescent COVID-19.

This clone is a singleton in its sample. The chain is built from TRBV10-2 and TRBJ2-1, with TRBD2 identical over 10 bases. V shed 6 bases and J 6 bases; nucleotides not matched to a gene: 8. The length of the CDR3 is 15 residues. Germline lookup yields CDR1 WSHSY and CDR2 SAAADI. The CDR3 sequence: CASRAGGPSVNEQFF. CDR3 bases: TGCGCCAGCAGAGCGGGAGGGCCTTCTGTCAATGAGCAGTTCTTC.

The chain recombines TRBV23-1 with TRBJ1-4; 11 nucleotides match TRBD1. TRBV23-1 falls under the ORF class, with uncertain function. The CDR3 consists of 17 residues. Germline trimming cut 0 bases from V and 7 bases from J; bases unmatched to any gene: 7. The CDR3 spells CASSQSGQGALSEKLFF. The CDR3 bases are TGCGCCAGCAGTCAATCCGGACAGGGGGCGCTTAGTGAAAAACTGTTTTTT.

The chain uses TRBV29-1 and TRBJ2-3; D is possibly TRBD2 (5 bases). CDR3 length: 14 amino acids. Germline loops: CDR1 SQVTM, CDR2 ANQGSEA. V was pared by 3 bases and J by 1 base, with 11 bases between. DNA of the CDR3: TGCAGCGTTGAGCGCGGGTGGGGCACAGATACGCAGTATTTT. Encoded protein: CSVERGWGTDTQYF.

This rearrangement joins TRBV5-8 to TRBJ2-3; D is unresolved. V dropped 5 bases and J dropped 6 bases, with 10 bases sitting between them. The CDR3 consists of 12 residues. Germline-derived CDR1 and CDR2 are SGHTS and YDEGEE. The DNA for the CDR3 is TGTGCCAGCAGTCCGCGACTGGATACGCAGTATTTT. It specifies CASSPRLDTQYF.

The V call is TRBV6-5, the J call TRBJ1-1; TRBD1 agrees at 7 bases. The CDR3 consists of 13 residues. V lost 8 bases to trimming and J lost 11 bases; unmatched junction nucleotides: 14. CDR1 is MNHEY and CDR2 is SVGAGI in the germline V gene. The CDR3 protein is CASHPGLDRMAFF. The CDR3 DNA sequence: TGTGCCAGCCACCCGGGACTGGACAGGATGGCTTTCTTT.

The CDR3 region has the DNA TGTGCCAGTAGTATAGATCTCCTGGGAGGAGACAATGAGCAGTTCTTC. Residues: CASSIDLLGGDNEQFF. The chain links TRBV19 to TRBJ2-1, with D possibly matching TRBD2 (6 bases). There are 16 residues in the CDR3. V lost 0 bases and J lost 5, with 14 bases in between. Germline lookup yields CDR1 LNHDA and CDR2 SQIVND (reference sequence).

This rearrangement joins TRBV29-1 to TRBJ2-7; 12 bases are a match to TRBD2. The CDR3 is 13 residues long. V lost 7 bases and J lost 2; bases outside the gene matches: 3. The germline V gene has CDR1 SQVTM and CDR2 ANQGSEA. Here the CDR3 DNA reads TGCAGCGGTGGACTAGCGGGACCCTACGAGCAGTACTTC. Its protein is CSGGLAGPYEQYF.

The chain employs TRBV28 and TRBJ1-1, with D possibly being TRBD1 (5 bases). Germline CDR1 is MDHEN and CDR2 is SYDVKM. Trimming removed 6 bases from V and 3 bases from J, with 20 bases in between. The CDR3 totals 16 residues. The CDR3 loop reads CASRPSPGAQDTEAFF. In DNA, the CDR3 is TGTGCCAGCAGACCATCACCTGGGGCGCAGGACACTGAAGCTTTCTTT.

The rearrangement links TRBV5-4 to TRBJ2-7; 8 bases match TRBD2. Germline-derived CDR1 and CDR2 are SGHNT and YYREEE (reference sequence). V lost 4 bases and J lost 7; bases outside the gene matches: 16. The CDR3 length is 16 residues. The CDR3: CASSPGGLAGVGEQYF. CDR3 DNA sequence: TGTGCCAGCAGCCCCGGCGGGCTAGCGGGCGTCGGGGAGCAGTACTTC.

There are a few counts of this clone. The V and J genes are TRBV28 and TRBJ2-2; D not certain. Germline-derived CDR1 and CDR2 are MDHEN and SYDVKM. The CDR3 extends over 15 amino acids. V lost 3 bases to trimming and J lost 7 bases, with 15 bases between them. CDR3 protein: CASSFSAPGDGELFF. CDR3 DNA: TGTGCCAGCAGTTTTTCCGCCCCGGGTGACGGGGAGCTGTTTTTT.

This clone was observed a few times. The genes are TRBV19 and TRBJ2-7, with unresolved D. Germline values: CDR1 LNHDA, CDR2 SQIVND (reference sequence). The CDR3 is 13 residues long. The germline V and J ends were trimmed by 8 bases and 3 bases, with 14 bases remaining between them. The CDR3 here is CASSVFPHYEQYF. The CDR3 nucleotides are TGTGCCAGTTCTGTCTTTCCACACTACGAGCAGTACTTC.

The rearrangement uses TRBV7-9 and TRBJ1-2, with 7 nucleotides matching TRBD1. V lost 1 base and J lost 5; bases outside the gene matches: 7. CDR3 length: 15 residues. Germline CDR1 SEHNR, CDR2 FQNEAQ (reference sequence). The CDR3, as DNA: TGTGCCAGCAGCTTAGGAAGGACAGGCCTTTATGGCTACACCTTC. This encodes CASSLGRTGLYGYTF.

The chain combines TRBV28 with TRBJ1-1; the match to TRBD1 covers 7 bases. The trim removed 6 bases at V and 8 bases at J, leaving 9 bases unmatched. The CDR3 consists of 13 residues. Germline V gene sequence: CDR1 MDHEN, CDR2 SYDVKM. The CDR3 protein is CASSKRQGPEAFF. In DNA, the CDR3 is TGTGCCAGCAGCAAAAGACAGGGTCCCGAAGCTTTCTTT.

The genes are TRBV5-1 and TRBJ2-7; 9 positions agree with TRBD2. The V segment lost 6 bases and the J segment 5 bases; nucleotides outside the gene matches: 9. This CDR3 region has 14 residues. Germline loops: CDR1 SGHRS, CDR2 YFSETQ. The CDR3 is CASTSSGNSHEQYF. The CDR3 bases are TGCGCCAGCACCTCTAGCGGGAATAGCCACGAGCAGTACTTC.

V is TRBV19 and J is TRBJ2-3; 7 nucleotides align to TRBD2. J lost 6 bases, V lost 4 bases, and 7 bases had no gene match. Germline V gene data show CDR1 as LNHDA and CDR2 as SQIVND (reference sequence). CDR3 length equals 14 residues. The CDR3 DNA sequence: TGTGCCAGTAGTAGTCGACTAGCATGGGATACGCAGTATTTT. Translation gives CASSSRLAWDTQYF.

The genes are TRBV10-2 and TRBJ1-1; 9 nucleotides agree with TRBD1. CDR1 is WSHSY and CDR2 is SAAADI in the germline V gene. Losses at the gene ends were 7 bases for V and 1 base for J; bases not matched to a gene: 4. The CDR3 loop spans 14 amino acids. The CDR3 DNA sequence: TGCGCCAGCACCCTGGACAGGGGGAACACTGAAGCTTTCTTT. It translates to CASTLDRGNTEAFF.

The chain combines TRBV20-1 with TRBJ2-7; 7 bases agree with TRBD2. The CDR3 spans 10 residues. V lost 6 bases to trimming and J lost 12 bases; unmatched junction nucleotides: 8. The V gene's germline CDR1 is DFQATT and CDR2 SNEGSKA (reference sequence). This chain's CDR3 is CSAARGDMYF. Here the CDR3 DNA reads TGCAGTGCCGCCCGGGGGGATATGTACTTC.

The V call is TRBV19, the J call TRBJ2-7, with 8 nucleotides matching TRBD1. V trimming: 7 bases; J trimming: 6 bases; junction bases outside the gene matches: 2. The CDR3 consists of 11 residues. Germline CDR1 LNHDA, CDR2 SQIVND (reference sequence). In DNA, the CDR3 is TGTGCCAGTAACGACAGGGGCGAGCAGTACTTC. As protein: CASNDRGEQYF.

V usage is TRBV11-2 and J usage is TRBJ1-4; 7 bases match TRBD1. The trim removed 5 bases at V and 8 bases at J, leaving 8 bases unmatched. Germline-derived CDR1 and CDR2 are SGHAT and FQNNGV. This CDR3 is 14 amino acids long. CDR3: CASSVGQTPEKLFF. In nucleotides, the CDR3 is TGTGCCAGCAGCGTGGGACAGACACCGGAAAAACTGTTTTTT.

V usage is TRBV4-3 and J usage is TRBJ2-7; maybe TRBD2 (6 bases). V shed 0 bases and J shed 2 bases, with 17 bases lying between them. The CDR3 spans 17 residues. CDR1 and CDR2 (germline): LGHNA, YSLEER. Written as DNA, the CDR3 is TGCGCCAGCAGCCAAGATCTACTTCTAGCGTTACCCTACGAGCAGTACTTC. This encodes CASSQDLLLALPYEQYF.